The 9 T cell receptor beta chains in this list originate from one sample, sequenced in a study of blood T cell repertoires in COVID-19. The data were produced by immunoSEQ multiplex PCR, yet TCRdb's version contains in-frame clones alone and is incomplete. The profile shows under 100,000 clones, 70% to 90% of them singletons. Sequenced: peripheral blood. These receptors were collected from a man aged 35-49 years with acute or convalescent COVID-19.

The genes are TRBV27 and TRBJ2-7, with 9 bases that match TRBD2. The CDR3 has 16 amino acids. Germline V CDR1 and CDR2: MNHEY, SMNVEV (reference sequence). The V and J ends lost 5 bases and 4 bases, in that order; junction bases with no gene match: 12. Written as DNA, the CDR3 is TGTGCCAGCAGTCTCGCCCTTAGCGGGAGTAGGTACGAGCAGTACTTC. Translated, it gives CASSLALSGSRYEQYF.

V gene TRBV2 combines with J gene TRBJ1-5; 10 nucleotides align to TRBD1. Germline trimming cut 6 bases from V and 5 bases from J; bases unmatched to any gene: 1. Germline values: CDR1 SNHLY, CDR2 FYNNEI. This CDR3 comprises 13 residues. The CDR3 protein is CASRTGGDQPQHF. CDR3 coding DNA: TGTGCCAGCAGGACAGGGGGCGATCAGCCCCAGCATTTT.

V gene TRBV19 combines with J gene TRBJ2-1; TRBD2 matches at 12 bases. J lost 9 bases, V lost 5 bases, and 8 bases had no gene match. There are 15 residues in the CDR3. The germline gives CDR1 LNHDA, CDR2 SQIVND (reference sequence). The CDR3 DNA sequence: TGTGCCAGTAGTGCTAGCGGGAGGGGCGGTGGTGAGCAGTTCTTC. Its translation is CASSASGRGGGEQFF.

The rearrangement uses TRBV6-5 and TRBJ1-1, with TRBD1 as a possible D gene (6 bases). Germline lookup yields CDR1 MNHEY and CDR2 SVGAGI. This CDR3 comprises 15 residues. V was clipped by 6 bases and J by 5 bases, with 19 bases between them. CDR3: CASSFAQGIGTEAFF. Written as DNA, the CDR3 is TGTGCCAGCAGCTTTGCACAGGGTATCGGGACTGAAGCTTTCTTT.

In this sample, this clone turned up once. The chain employs TRBV6-5 and TRBJ1-2; TRBD1 might be the D (5 bases). V was clipped by 5 bases and J by 2 bases, with 9 bases between them. The CDR3 covers 13 residues. CDR1 MNHEY and CDR2 SVGAGI come from the germline V gene. Here the CDR3 DNA reads TGTGCCAGCAGTAGGACAACGAACTATGGCTACACCTTC. Protein: CASSRTTNYGYTF.

The chain combines TRBV2 with TRBJ2-2; perhaps TRBD2 as D (6 bases). The CDR3 spans 14 residues. From germline, CDR1 is SNHLY and CDR2 FYNNEI. V shed 6 bases and J shed 4 bases, with 12 bases lying between them. CDR3 bases: TGTGCCAGCAGCCCCGGGAGAGCCACCGGGGAGCTGTTTTTT. Its protein is CASSPGRATGELFF.

V is TRBV7-6 and J is TRBJ2-7; TRBD1 matches at 7 bases. Germline CDR1 is SGHVS and CDR2 is FNYEAQ. Trimming took 1 base from V and 6 from J; bases not matched to a gene: 3. The CDR3 runs to 13 residues. The CDR3 here is CASSLEGGREQYF. CDR3 nucleotide sequence: TGTGCCAGCAGCTTAGAAGGGGGCCGCGAGCAGTACTTC.

This rearrangement joins TRBV5-1 to TRBJ2-3, with a possible D match to TRBD1 (5 bases). CDR3 length: 14 amino acids. Germline values: CDR1 SGHRS, CDR2 YFSETQ. Deletions cut 0 bases from V and 1 base from J, with 6 bases between. The CDR3 DNA sequence: TGCGCCAGCAGCTTGGCGACAGGCACAGATACGCAGTATTTT. Protein sequence: CASSLATGTDTQYF.

This clone was counted a few times. The V call is TRBV11-2, the J call TRBJ1-4; 7 positions match TRBD1. The germline CDR1 and CDR2 sequences are SGHAT and FQNNGV. The CDR3 totals 15 residues. Losses at the gene ends were 1 base for V and 8 bases for J; bases not matched to a gene: 7. The CDR3 DNA reads as TGTGCCAGCAGCTTAGGAGGGGGCGCTTCGGAAAAACTGTTTTTT. This gives the protein CASSLGGGASEKLFF.